This T cell receptor (beta chain) was retrieved from a study of OX40 agonist ivuxolimab in advanced cancers. Background for the entire study: Ivuxolimab was an agonistic, fully human IgG2 monoclonal antibody directed against OX40 (CD134), a costimulatory receptor. Intravenous ivuxolimab was administered to patients every 2 weeks at six dose levels: 0.01, 0.1, 0.3, 1.5, 3 and 10 mg/kg. Among the 50 to 55 dose-escalation patients, 19 had hepatocellular carcinoma, some 15 melanoma, 9 renal cell carcinoma and 9 head and neck cancer. In the dose-escalation cohort, 82.7% of patients were male, and the mean age was approximately 55 years, with a range of about 20 to 90. Prior anti-PD-1, anti-PD-L1 or anti-CTLA-4 therapy was permitted, and checkpoint inhibitors had been received by 40% to 50% of dose-escalation patients. Partial responses were achieved by three dose-escalation patients, of whom one had hepatocellular carcinoma and two had cutaneous melanoma. Peripheral TCRbeta sequencing aimed to test whether ivuxolimab altered TCR sequence diversity and caused clonal T-cell expansion. The paper covers the monotherapy dose-escalation part of the phase I ivuxolimab trial, which included N of about 50 patients.

The paper's findings and limits, for the study overall: Low levels of normalized T-cell clonal expansion were also seen in some nonresponding patients. On average, CD8+ T cells showed more expanded clones than CD4+ T cells after ivuxolimab. In the 0.1-3.0 mg/kg groups, partial responders had among the lowest normalized peripheral clonal expansion, particularly in CD8+ T cells. Clonal expansion of both CD4+ and CD8+ blood T cells was observed from baseline to week 6 at doses 0.1 to 3.0 mg/kg. Antigen specificity was not determined for the clonally expanded peripheral T cells.

Genomic DNA was extracted from sorted cells for sequencing of the TCRbeta CDR3 region. The immunoSEQ Assay was used to sequence the TCRbeta CDR3 regions. Sourced from immuneACCESS, this table was stored by TCRdb with only in-frame sequences that have V and J called. A share of the clones is absent; for the studies checked, an unresolved V gene accounts for under half, and the remainder has no known explanation. Here the sample has 85,000 to 130,000 clones; around nine tenths occur a single time. The biggest ten clones account for about 0.31% of the sample. About this clone itself: Its antigen is currently not known. Base-call qualities are not available, and no considerably larger clone is one nucleotide away.

The V end gives up 0 bases and the J end 5 bases, leaving 8 bases in the junction not matched to a gene. CDR1 and CDR2 are read off the germline V gene as SGDLS and YYNGEE. From cysteine to phenylalanine, the CDR3 is 16 amino acids long. Only the CDR3 DNA is retained, 48 bases long and in frame from the first base. Patients with autoimmune disease history or receiving systemic immunosuppression were excluded from the trial. Peripheral blood for TCR sequencing was drawn from every dose cohort at baseline, at cycle 4 day 1 and at cycle 7 day 1. Samples came from an open-label, multicenter, first-in-human phase I dose-escalation trial of ivuxolimab. Adults with locally advanced or metastatic melanoma, renal cell, hepatocellular, or head and neck squamous cell carcinoma were enrolled in the trial. Before TCR sequencing, CD4+ T cells and CD8+ T cells were sorted from peripheral blood as separate populations.

This TCR came from an adult with an advanced solid tumor such as melanoma, head and neck, liver or kidney cancer. This chain joins TRBV9 to TRBJ2-7; TRBD1 matches 10 bases in the middle. The specimen comprised CD4+ or CD8+ T cells sorted from blood, sampled in a trial of the OX40 agonist ivuxolimab. This receptor carries the CDR3 CASSVGVGTGVDEQYF. The DNA sequence is as follows: TGTGCCAGCAGCGTAGGGGTGGGGACAGGGGTCGACGAGCAGTACTTC.